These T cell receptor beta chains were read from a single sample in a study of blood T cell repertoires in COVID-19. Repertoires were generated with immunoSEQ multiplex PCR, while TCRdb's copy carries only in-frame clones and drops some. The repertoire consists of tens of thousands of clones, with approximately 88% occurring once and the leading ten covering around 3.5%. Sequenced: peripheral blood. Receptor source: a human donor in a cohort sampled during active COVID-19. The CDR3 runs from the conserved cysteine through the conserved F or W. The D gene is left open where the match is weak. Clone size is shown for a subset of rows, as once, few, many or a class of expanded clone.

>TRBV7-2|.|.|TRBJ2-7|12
CASSFGAYEQYF
TGTGCCAGCAGCTTTGGAGCCTACGAGCAGTACTTC
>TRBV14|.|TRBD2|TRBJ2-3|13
CASSQLAGDTQYF
TGTGCCAGCAGCCAACTAGCGGGAGATACGCAGTATTTT
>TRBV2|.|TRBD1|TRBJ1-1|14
CASSEDRLNTEAFF
TGTGCCAGCAGTGAGGACAGGCTGAACACTGAAGCTTTCTTT
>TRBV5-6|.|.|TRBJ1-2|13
CASSLDSFYGYTF
TGTGCCAGCAGCTTGGACAGTTTCTATGGCTACACCTTC
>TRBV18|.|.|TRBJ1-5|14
CASSLDSSNQPQHF
TGTGCCAGCTCATTGGACTCTAGCAATCAGCCCCAGCATTTT
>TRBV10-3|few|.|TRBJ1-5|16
CAISEKWPGSRQPQHF
TGTGCCATCAGTGAAAAATGGCCGGGATCTAGGCAGCCCCAGCATTTT
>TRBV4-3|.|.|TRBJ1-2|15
CASSQVVREKGGYTF
TGCGCCAGCAGCCAAGTGGTCAGGGAAAAGGGTGGCTACACCTTC
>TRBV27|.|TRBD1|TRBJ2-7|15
CASRLSGTGIYEQYF
TGTGCCAGCAGACTATCCGGGACAGGGATCTACGAGCAGTACTTC
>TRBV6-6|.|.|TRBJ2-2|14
CASSYSPDTGELFF
TGTGCCAGCAGTTACTCTCCGGACACCGGGGAGCTGTTTTTT
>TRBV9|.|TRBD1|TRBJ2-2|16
CASNRGQGANTGELFF
TGTGCCAGCAACCGTGGACAGGGGGCGAACACCGGGGAGCTGTTTTTT
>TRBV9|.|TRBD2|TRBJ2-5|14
CASSVRGEGETQYF
TGTGCCAGCAGCGTACGGGGGGAAGGGGAGACCCAGTACTTC
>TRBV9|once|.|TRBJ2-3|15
CASSVRAYYTDTQYF
TGTGCCAGCAGCGTACGAGCGTATTACACAGATACGCAGTATTTT
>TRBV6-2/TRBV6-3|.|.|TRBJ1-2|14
CASSYGRGGYGYTF
TGTGCCAGCAGTTACGGCAGGGGTGGCTATGGCTACACCTTC
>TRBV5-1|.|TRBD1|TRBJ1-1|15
CASSPEGRGSGEAFF
TGCGCCAGCAGCCCCGAAGGCAGGGGGTCGGGTGAAGCTTTCTTT
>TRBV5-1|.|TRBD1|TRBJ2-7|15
CASSSTGGELYEQYF
TGCGCCAGCAGCTCTACAGGGGGCGAACTCTACGAGCAGTACTTC
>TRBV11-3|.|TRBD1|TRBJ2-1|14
CASSFQGAYNEQFF
TGTGCCAGCAGCTTTCAGGGGGCCTACAATGAGCAGTTCTTC
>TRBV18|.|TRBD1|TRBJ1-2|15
CASSLWDSSNYGYTF
TGTGCCAGCTCACTTTGGGACAGCTCTAACTATGGCTACACCTTC